The 18 T cell receptor beta chains below were found in one sample sequenced in a study of tumor-infiltrating lymphocytes in localized non-small cell lung cancer. Clones were sequenced by immunoSEQ multiplex PCR, and TCRdb holds only the in-frame ones, with some missing. Of tens of thousands of clones in the sample, around 85% were seen once. The material sequenced was lung tumor tissue. The receptors come from a human donor with non-small cell lung cancer.

V gene TRBV28 combines with J gene TRBJ2-7, with TRBD1 matching over 8 bases. Germline V CDR1 and CDR2: MDHEN, SYDVKM. The V segment lost 2 bases and the J segment 2 bases; nucleotides outside the gene matches: 5. This CDR3 contains 15 residues. This CDR3 is CASSLPGDRTYEQYF. The DNA for the CDR3 is TGTGCCAGCAGTTTACCCGGGGACAGGACCTACGAGCAGTACTTC.

The rearrangement joins TRBV20-1 to TRBJ1-3; D not certain. V lost 6 bases to trimming and J lost 2 bases, with 5 bases between them. From germline, CDR1 is DFQATT and CDR2 SNEGSKA (reference sequence). The CDR3 is 11 residues long. The CDR3: CSARTGNTIYF. CDR3 in DNA: TGCAGTGCCAGAACTGGAAACACCATATATTTT.

The chain has TRBV15 and TRBJ1-5; D gene unclear. In germline, CDR1 is LNHNV, CDR2 YYDKDF (reference sequence). V was pared by 2 bases and J by 2 bases, with 7 bases between. CDR3 length equals 14 residues. For the CDR3, the DNA is TGTGCCACCAGCAGACTGACGGGCAATCAGCCCCAGCATTTT. Protein sequence: CATSRLTGNQPQHF.

The rearrangement joins TRBV6-5 to TRBJ1-1, with unresolved D. Trimming removed 2 bases from V and 0 bases from J, with 7 bases in between. The CDR3 is made up of 14 amino acids. In germline, CDR1 is MNHEY, CDR2 SVGAGI. The CDR3 protein is CASSYMGMNTEAFF. Here the CDR3 DNA reads TGTGCCAGCAGTTACATGGGCATGAACACTGAAGCTTTCTTT.

The genes are TRBV28 and TRBJ2-7, with a possible D match to TRBD1 (6 bases). This CDR3 comprises 13 residues. The V and J ends lost 7 bases and 5 bases respectively, with 15 bases between them. Germline assignment: CDR1 MDHEN and CDR2 SYDVKM. The CDR3 nucleotides are TGTGCCAGCACCCTACAGGGTTCCAACGAGCAGTACTTC. It encodes CASTLQGSNEQYF.

The V call is TRBV30, the J call TRBJ1-6; D gene uncertain. There are 15 residues in the CDR3. Germline loops: CDR1 GTSNPN, CDR2 SVGIG (reference sequence). V lost 1 base and J 0 bases, leaving 7 bases between the germline ends. The CDR3 loop reads CAWSAEGSYNSPLHF. Here the CDR3 DNA reads TGTGCCTGGAGTGCGGAGGGCTCCTATAATTCACCCCTCCACTTT.

This chain links TRBV5-1 with TRBJ1-1; D is uncertain. Germline V gene data show CDR1 as SGHRS and CDR2 as YFSETQ. CDR3 size: 15 residues. Between the trimmed V and J ends, which lost 7 bases and 5 bases, there was a span of 21 bases. CDR3 residues: CASFVGGSRRTEAFF. The DNA of the CDR3 is TGCGCCAGCTTTGTGGGTGGAAGCAGAAGGACTGAAGCTTTCTTT.

The chain combines TRBV19 with TRBJ2-7; D is possibly TRBD1 (6 bases). Germline CDR1 and CDR2: LNHDA and SQIVND (reference sequence). The CDR3 contains 14 residues. The V gene lost 8 bases and the J gene lost 2 bases, with 16 bases spanning the gap. The CDR3 loop is CASARFSGAYEQYF. CDR3 bases: TGTGCCAGTGCTCGATTCTCAGGGGCCTACGAGCAGTACTTC.

J is TRBJ1-2 and V is TRBV30, with TRBD1 matching over 9 bases. The CDR3 covers 15 residues. Trimming cost V 3 bases and J 5 bases; bases outside gene matches: 10. CDR1 is GTSNPN and CDR2 is SVGIG in the germline V gene (reference sequence). CDR3 nucleotides: TGTGCCTGGAGACAAACAGGGGGCGACGGATATGGCTACACCTTC. Amino acids: CAWRQTGGDGYGYTF.

The CDR3 spells CASRKDGNTEAFF. The DNA for the CDR3 is TGTGCCAGCAGAAAGGACGGTAACACTGAAGCTTTCTTT. The genes are TRBV6-5 and TRBJ1-1; no clear D. The CDR3 loop spans 13 amino acids. V was cut by 6 bases and J by 2 bases, with 10 bases left in between. In germline, CDR1 is MNHEY, CDR2 SVGAGI.

The chain is built from TRBV7-9 and TRBJ2-7; 7 bases fit TRBD1. V shed 5 bases and J 6 bases; nucleotides not matched to a gene: 16. The CDR3 length is 16 residues. Germline V gene lookup returns CDR1 SEHNR and CDR2 FQNEAQ (reference sequence). The CDR3 sequence is CASSPRDVTGSSEQYF. Here the CDR3 DNA reads TGTGCCAGCAGCCCTAGGGATGTGACAGGGTCGTCCGAGCAGTACTTC.

The chain has TRBV6-6 and TRBJ2-7; a weak D match, TRBD2 (6 bases). Trimming took 2 bases from V and 0 from J, leaving 8 bases between them. The CDR3 covers 14 residues. Germline V gene sequence: CDR1 MNHNY, CDR2 SVGAGI (reference sequence). CDR3 amino acids: CASSYGGTSYEQYF. DNA for the CDR3: TGTGCCAGCAGTTACGGGGGGACCTCCTACGAGCAGTACTTC.

V is TRBV27 and J is TRBJ2-2; 8 bases match TRBD1. Germline CDR1 MNHEY, CDR2 SMNVEV (reference sequence). V lost 3 bases and J lost 1; bases outside the gene matches: 1. The CDR3 loop spans 15 amino acids. The chain's CDR3 is CASSLDRENTGELFF. The CDR3 DNA is TGTGCCAGCAGTTTGGACAGGGAGAACACCGGGGAGCTGTTTTTT.

The table lists this clone with a few counts. The chain uses TRBV19 and TRBJ1-6; 8 bases agree with TRBD1. The CDR3 runs to 14 residues. J gave up 9 bases and V 2 bases, and 3 bases lay outside the gene matches. Per germline, CDR1 LNHDA and CDR2 SQIVND (reference sequence). CDR3 protein: CASSIRTGSSPLHF. The CDR3 nucleotides read TGTGCCAGTAGTATAAGGACAGGGTCTTCACCCCTCCACTTT.

In this sample, this clone turned up a few times. The J gene is TRBJ1-6, the V gene TRBV5-1; D call uncertain. Germline assignment: CDR1 SGHRS and CDR2 YFSETQ. This CDR3 region has 14 residues. The V gene lost 0 bases and the J gene lost 7 bases, with 8 bases spanning the gap. The CDR3, as DNA: TGCGCCAGCAGCTTGGCCTTAGCAAATTCACCCCTCCACTTT. Translating it yields CASSLALANSPLHF.

This clone was counted a few times. The genes are TRBV11-3 and TRBJ2-1; TRBD2 matches at 7 bases. This CDR3 is 15 amino acids long. Per the germline V gene, CDR1 is SGHNT and CDR2 is YENEEA. With 3 bases clipped from V and 5 bases from J, the junction kept 7 bases outside the gene matches. The CDR3 bases are TGTGCCAGCAGCTTCTCGCGGGGGTCTGACAATGAGCAGTTCTTC. This sequence encodes CASSFSRGSDNEQFF.

This chain uses TRBV25-1 with TRBJ2-7; D not certain. Per the germline V gene, CDR1 is MGHDK and CDR2 is SYGVNS. The V end was cut by 4 bases, the J end by 0 bases, with 16 bases between. The length of the CDR3 is 16 residues. The CDR3 DNA reads as TGTGCCAGCAGTGGACCCGGACGGCCGATCTCCTACGAGCAGTACTTC. Protein sequence: CASSGPGRPISYEQYF.

The chain recombines TRBV5-1 with TRBJ2-3; maybe TRBD1 (5 bases). Germline values: CDR1 SGHRS, CDR2 YFSETQ. This CDR3 has 12 amino acids. V shed 7 bases and J shed 2 bases, with 8 bases lying between them. CDR3 in DNA: TGCGCCAGCGGCAGGGACACAGATACGCAGTATTTT. Translation gives CASGRDTDTQYF.